These T cell receptor beta chains were read from a single sample in a study of CD4+ T cells in melanoma. Produced via immunoSEQ multiplex PCR; TCRdb's table is partial and in-frame only. The profile shows under 11,000 clones, under 65% of them singletons. Sample: cells from a culture (not recorded whether cultured in vitro). Source of these receptors: a human donor with melanoma. CDR3s include the opening cysteine and the closing phenylalanine or tryptophan.

v_call: TRBV30
j_call: TRBJ2-2
cdr3_aa: CAWVPGGLNTGELFF

v_call: TRBV5-4
j_call: TRBJ2-7
cdr3_aa: CASTTSGSLPITGEQYF

v_call: TRBV6-5
j_call: TRBJ2-7
cdr3_aa: CAISANGMGEQYF

v_call: TRBV4-1
j_call: TRBJ2-6
cdr3_aa: CASSQGSLRALAGANVLTF

v_call: TRBV15
j_call: TRBJ2-5
cdr3_aa: CATSRGEETDGRETQYF

v_call: TRBV18
j_call: TRBJ2-7
cdr3_aa: CASSPNKVTDEQYF

v_call: TRBV4-1
j_call: TRBJ1-6
cdr3_aa: CASSQGYRDRELPSSPLHF

v_call: TRBV18
j_call: TRBJ1-1
cdr3_aa: CASSPEGRSLVEAFF

v_call: TRBV2
j_call: TRBJ2-5
cdr3_aa: CASSASHTQETQYF

v_call: TRBV14
j_call: TRBJ1-2
cdr3_aa: CASSQDYSGGKYGYTF

v_call: TRBV5-1
j_call: TRBJ1-5
cdr3_aa: CASSDGYSNQPQHF

v_call: TRBV10-2
j_call: TRBJ1-6
cdr3_aa: CASSGWVNNSPLHF

v_call: TRBV5-4
j_call: TRBJ1-5
cdr3_aa: CASSLNPGDQPQHF

v_call: TRBV6-1
j_call: TRBJ1-1
cdr3_aa: CASKLAGWQFEAFF

v_call: TRBV13
j_call: TRBJ1-6
cdr3_aa: CASSSTGVSPLHF

v_call: TRBV5-1
j_call: TRBJ2-3
cdr3_aa: CASSLTLMDTQYF

v_call: TRBV7-9
j_call: TRBJ2-7
cdr3_aa: CASSLKGRSSYEQYF

v_call: TRBV5-1
j_call: TRBJ2-7
cdr3_aa: CASRTAGQRGEQYF

v_call: TRBV7-8
j_call: TRBJ2-7
cdr3_aa: CASSPTIRYEQYF

v_call: TRBV6-1
j_call: TRBJ1-2
cdr3_aa: CASSEFPQGRSVYTF

v_call: TRBV6-4
j_call: TRBJ1-4
cdr3_aa: CASSDSQRSSGKLFF

v_call: TRBV6-6
j_call: TRBJ1-2
cdr3_aa: CASSYRNYGYTF

v_call: TRBV5-1
j_call: TRBJ2-3
cdr3_aa: CASSSSLTSGGADTQYF

v_call: TRBV5-1
j_call: TRBJ2-7
cdr3_aa: CASSSGQAVYEQYF

v_call: TRBV7-3
j_call: TRBJ2-2
cdr3_aa: CASSLVAVGRGTGELFF

v_call: TRBV15
j_call: TRBJ1-1
cdr3_aa: CATSPSPNQAFF

v_call: TRBV18
j_call: TRBJ2-7
cdr3_aa: CASSPSSGGSYEQYF

v_call: TRBV6-4
j_call: TRBJ2-5
cdr3_aa: CAKAKEAGGMNQETQYF

v_call: TRBV7-3
j_call: TRBJ2-2
cdr3_aa: CASSWTSGNTGELFF

v_call: TRBV6-6
j_call: TRBJ2-7
cdr3_aa: CASRRDSVYEQYF

v_call: TRBV5-1
j_call: TRBJ2-3
cdr3_aa: CASSSSSGGADTQYF

v_call: TRBV25-1
j_call: TRBJ1-1
cdr3_aa: CASSEYGTEAFF

v_call: TRBV2
j_call: TRBJ2-3
cdr3_aa: CASRGRVTDTQYF

v_call: TRBV5-5
j_call: TRBJ1-2
cdr3_aa: CASSSTNYGYTF

v_call: TRBV6-6
j_call: TRBJ2-7
cdr3_aa: CASSQRQEPDYEQYF

v_call: TRBV11-2
j_call: TRBJ1-4
cdr3_aa: CASSPGRPRGRVGEKLFF

v_call: TRBV19
j_call: TRBJ1-5
cdr3_aa: CASSIELSGASNQPQHF

v_call: TRBV6-1
j_call: TRBJ1-5
cdr3_aa: CASSASGTGNQPQHF

v_call: TRBV11-2
j_call: TRBJ1-2
cdr3_aa: CASSLIIGKHGYTF

v_call: TRBV7-9
j_call: TRBJ1-1
cdr3_aa: CASTQGRENTEAFF

v_call: TRBV7-2
j_call: TRBJ2-1
cdr3_aa: CASSPRRDSRFQFF

v_call: TRBV30
j_call: TRBJ1-5
cdr3_aa: CAWSGRTGDFNQPQHF

v_call: TRBV5-1
j_call: TRBJ1-2
cdr3_aa: CASSQRDSPRPDGYTF

v_call: TRBV7-3
j_call: TRBJ2-5
cdr3_aa: CASSPQGQGLATQYF

v_call: TRBV4-2
j_call: TRBJ2-5
cdr3_aa: CASSRTGTSGGTYQETQYF

v_call: TRBV19
j_call: TRBJ1-5
cdr3_aa: CASSRRWGGAFPQHF

v_call: TRBV5-4
j_call: TRBJ1-4
cdr3_aa: CASSIQGSGEKLFF